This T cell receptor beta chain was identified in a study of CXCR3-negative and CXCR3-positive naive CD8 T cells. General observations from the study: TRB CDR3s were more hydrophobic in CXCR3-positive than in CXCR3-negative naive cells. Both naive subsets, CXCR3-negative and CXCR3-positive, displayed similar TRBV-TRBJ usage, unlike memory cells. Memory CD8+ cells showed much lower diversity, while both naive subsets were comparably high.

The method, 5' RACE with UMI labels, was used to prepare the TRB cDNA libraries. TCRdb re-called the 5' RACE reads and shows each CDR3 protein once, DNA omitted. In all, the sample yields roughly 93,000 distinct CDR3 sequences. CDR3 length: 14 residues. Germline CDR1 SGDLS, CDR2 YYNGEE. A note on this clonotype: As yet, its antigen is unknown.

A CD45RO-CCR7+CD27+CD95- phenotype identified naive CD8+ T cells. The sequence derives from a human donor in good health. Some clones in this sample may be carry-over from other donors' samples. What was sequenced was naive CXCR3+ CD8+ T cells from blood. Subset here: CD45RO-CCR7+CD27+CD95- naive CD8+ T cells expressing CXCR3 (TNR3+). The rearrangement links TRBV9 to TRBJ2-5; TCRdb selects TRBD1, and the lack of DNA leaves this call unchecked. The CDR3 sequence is CASSGDREQETQYF.